A few counts support the clone carrying this TCR beta chain. Its antigen is unknown. These data belong to a study of Ad26.COV2.S vaccination and SARS-CoV-2 variants. Study-level points and caveats: Breadth and depth estimates from TCRs may understate total T cell responses. Recipients of either vaccine or placebo displayed similar breadth of non-spike TCRs.

Trimming took 3 bases from V and 4 from J; bases not matched to a gene: 6. CDR1 is MDHEN, CDR2 SYDVKM, per germline. CDR3 length equals 15 residues. Treatment of the sample: 15 to 20 received Ad26.COV2.S at low or high dose, single or two shots; roughly five received placebo; per-sample allocation not given. Day 63 following the first vaccine or placebo injection was when the samples were taken. Boston supplied an adult donor aged 18-55 years. Immunization relied on an Ad26 vector, which expressed Wuhan-strain SARS-CoV-2 spike. The protocol was immunoSEQ multiplex PCR, while the TCRdb copy is restricted to in-frame clones and leaves out a portion. The sample lists around 300,000 clones, about 88% occurring once.

The V and J genes are TRBV28 and TRBJ2-3; 8 nucleotides match TRBD2. This sequence was found in a person aged 18-60 years who received the Ad26.COV2.S COVID-19 vaccine or a placebo. This sample comprised peripheral blood, obtained in a trial of Ad26.COV2.S vaccine versus placebo. The CDR3 here is CASSFSGGAADTQYF. In DNA form, the CDR3 reads TGTGCCAGCAGTTTTTCGGGGGGGGCCGCAGATACGCAGTATTTT.